What follows are 14 T cell receptor beta chains derived from one specimen sequenced in a study of cytomegalovirus exposure and HLA in healthy donors. The PCR was carried out with 60 Vbeta primers and 13 Jbeta primers. Produced via immunoSEQ multiplex PCR; TCRdb's table is partial and in-frame only. The sample has some 170,000 clones; approximately 80% are singletons. Sequences were obtained from PBMCs. The receptors were gathered from a woman aged 18-29 years in good health and CMV-seropositive.

The chain recombines TRBV5-6 with TRBJ2-7; D is perhaps TRBD1 (7 bases). The germline V gene has CDR1 SGHDT and CDR2 YYEEEE. This CDR3 has 14 amino acids. The V and J ends lost 4 bases and 2 bases respectively, with 13 bases between them. CDR3 sequence: CASSGGTDPYEQYF. The CDR3 DNA sequence: TGTGCCAGCAGCGGGGGGACAGACCCCTACGAGCAGTACTTC.

The table lists this clone with a count of one. The chain links TRBV4-3 to TRBJ1-4, with TRBD1 identical over 9 bases. Losses at the gene ends were 1 base for V and 7 bases for J; bases not matched to a gene: 4. CDR1 and CDR2 from the germline V gene are LGHNA and YSLEER. The CDR3 sequence is 15 residues long. The CDR3: CASSQGGQGSEKLFF. The CDR3 region has the DNA TGCGCCAGCAGCCAAGGGGGACAGGGCTCTGAAAAACTGTTTTTT.

This sequence joins TRBV6-6 and TRBJ1-6; D gene uncertain. Germline CDR1 and CDR2: MNHNY and SVGAGI (reference sequence). There are 14 residues in the CDR3. V was pared by 0 bases and J by 5 bases, with 5 bases between. The CDR3, as DNA: TGTGCCAGCAGTTACTCGCAGAATAATTCACCCCTCCACTTT. This translates into CASSYSQNNSPLHF.

The chain combines TRBV27 with TRBJ2-7, with 7 bases fitting TRBD1. Trimming at V came to 2 bases and at J to 6 bases, leaving 4 bases not matched to a gene. CDR3 length: 13 residues. Germline CDR1 and CDR2: MNHEY and SMNVEV (reference sequence). The chain's CDR3 is CASSLGTGAEQYF. The CDR3 nucleotides read TGTGCCAGCAGTTTAGGTACAGGGGCCGAGCAGTACTTC.

This clone occurred once. This chain uses TRBV2 with TRBJ2-6; D is possibly TRBD1 (6 bases). The V and J ends lost 5 bases and 2 bases respectively, with 10 bases between them. The germline CDR1 and CDR2 sequences are SNHLY and FYNNEI. CDR3 length equals 15 residues. The CDR3 reads CASSLDRPGANVLTF. CDR3 nucleotides: TGTGCCAGCAGTTTAGACAGGCCTGGGGCCAACGTCCTGACTTTC.

This chain links TRBV2 with TRBJ2-3; D gene uncertain. CDR1 is SNHLY and CDR2 is FYNNEI in the germline V gene. The CDR3 runs 14 residues. V lost 4 bases and J 0 bases, leaving 8 bases between the germline ends. CDR3 loop: CASSGGGSTDTQYF. The CDR3 DNA sequence: TGTGCCAGCAGTGGAGGTGGAAGCACAGATACGCAGTATTTT.

This chain connects TRBV5-1 to TRBJ2-1; 9 nucleotides align to TRBD1. Unmatched junction bases numbered 4, after V lost 0 bases and J lost 6 bases. Per germline, CDR1 SGHRS and CDR2 YFSETQ. This CDR3 is 15 amino acids long. The CDR3 spells CASSLVTGGLNEQFF. In DNA form, the CDR3 reads TGCGCCAGCAGCTTGGTAACAGGGGGCCTCAATGAGCAGTTCTTC.

This chain uses TRBV27 with TRBJ2-2; 7 nucleotides match TRBD1. The length of the CDR3 is 16 residues. Germline lookup yields CDR1 MNHEY and CDR2 SMNVEV (reference sequence). V lost 2 bases and J lost 1; bases outside the gene matches: 4. The CDR3 spells CASSLQGQMNTGELFF. In nucleotides, the CDR3 is TGTGCCAGCAGTTTACAGGGACAGATGAACACCGGGGAGCTGTTTTTT.

V is TRBV5-5 and J is TRBJ1-2; D is perhaps TRBD1 (6 bases). The V and J ends lost 4 bases and 8 bases respectively, with 21 bases between them. Germline V gene data show CDR1 as SGHKS and CDR2 as YYEKEE (reference sequence). The CDR3 has 15 amino acids. The CDR3 coding sequence is TGTGCCAGCAGCCAGACAGGCGCTGATAACTGGGGCTACACCTTC. It encodes CASSQTGADNWGYTF.

The chain couples TRBV5-6 to TRBJ1-1; no firm D call. Trimming pared 1 base from V and 5 bases from J, leaving 6 bases between. Germline V gives CDR1 SGHDT, CDR2 YYEEEE. The CDR3 length is 12 residues. The CDR3 bases are TGTGCCAGCAGCTTGCCGAGGACTGAAGCTTTCTTT. This sequence encodes CASSLPRTEAFF.

The chain joins TRBV5-1 to TRBJ2-3; no definite D call. V was pared by 5 bases and J by 2 bases, with 6 bases between. CDR1 is SGHRS, CDR2 YFSETQ, per germline. The length of the CDR3 is 12 residues. The CDR3 sequence is CASRRSTDTQYF. The CDR3 DNA is TGCGCCAGCAGGAGATCCACAGATACGCAGTATTTT.

The chain links TRBV5-4 to TRBJ2-7; TRBD2 matches 7 bases. After removal of 0 bases from V and 2 bases from J, the junction contained 2 bases not matched to a gene. Germline V gene lookup returns CDR1 SGHNT and CDR2 YYREEE (reference sequence). This CDR3 has 14 residues. Here the CDR3 reads CASSLEAGAYEQYF. Here the CDR3 DNA reads TGTGCCAGCAGCTTGGAGGCGGGGGCCTACGAGCAGTACTTC.

This clone was seen just once. The genes are TRBV29-1 and TRBJ2-5; TRBD1 matches at 7 bases. The CDR3 is 14 residues long. V shed 6 bases and J 1 base; nucleotides not matched to a gene: 8. Germline CDR1 and CDR2: SQVTM and ANQGSEA. The CDR3 loop is CSVPRTGLQETQYF. The CDR3 DNA follows: TGCAGCGTACCTAGGACAGGCCTCCAAGAGACCCAGTACTTC.

The chain combines TRBV7-2 with TRBJ2-5; 8 bases are a match to TRBD2. Germline lookup yields CDR1 SGHTA and CDR2 FQGNSA. The CDR3 extends over 15 amino acids. Unmatched junction bases numbered 8, after V lost 4 bases and J lost 4 bases. DNA for the CDR3: TGTGCCAGCAGCTCTTACGGCGGGGGGCCAGAGACCCAGTACTTC. Translation: CASSSYGGGPETQYF.